This T cell receptor (beta chain) comes out of a study of blood T cell repertoires in COVID-19. Only in-frame clones appear in the TCRdb table, and some are missing; sequencing was by immunoSEQ multiplex PCR. The repertoire includes 300,000 or so clones, about 90% of them detected once, and around 6.6% sits in the top ten. Germline loops: CDR1 LNHDA, CDR2 SQIVND (reference sequence). CDR3 size: 14 residues. V was pared by 7 bases and J by 1 base, with 10 bases between. The TCR was taken from a man aged 18 to 35 who had recovered from COVID-19. The chain recombines TRBV19 with TRBJ2-2; TRBD2 is a possible D gene (6 bases). The sequenced sample consisted of peripheral blood. The CDR3 bases are TGTGCCAGTACACGGGGGATGAACACCGGGGAGCTGTTTTTT. As protein: CASTRGMNTGELFF.